Below, 2 T cell receptor beta chains from the same sample are listed, as sequenced in a study of regulatory T cells in long-lasting Graves disease. Regarding time point: newly diagnosed GD, antithyroid drugs for less than 3 months. Making the TCR library involved RNA that had been extracted from PBMCs. Arm-PCR of CDR3 regions with iRepertoire HTBI primers generated TCR beta libraries. MiXCR was run by TCRdb on the multiplex PCR reads, yielding one entry per CDR3 protein. The sample records some 560,000 distinct CDR3 sequences, about 16% being singletons. These records were also assigned to another study, of T cells in Graves' hyperthyroidism and ophthalmopathy.

Sequencing was performed on peripheral blood mononuclear cells (PBMCs), taken at new diagnosis, from a patient treated with antithyroid drugs. Receptors were obtained from a middle-aged woman with Graves disease.

The rearrangement joins TRBV7-6 to TRBJ2-5; D is undetermined. The CDR3 covers 12 residues. Germline V gene sequence: CDR1 SGHVS, CDR2 FNYEAQ. CDR3 sequence reads: CASRSGRETQYF. In DNA, the CDR3 is TGTGCTTCCAGATCGGGCAGGGAGACCCAGTACTTC.

This clonotype has ten or more counts. This chain joins TRBV28 and TRBJ2-7; D may correspond to TRBD1 or TRBD2 (7 bases each). The CDR3 totals 15 residues. Trimming stripped 6 bases from V and 2 bases from J, with 17 bases between. Looked up from germline, CDR1 is MDHEN and CDR2 is SYDVKM. CDR3: CASSLAQGGPYEQYF. For the CDR3, the DNA is TGTGCCAGCAGCCTAGCTCAGGGGGGGCCCTACGAGCAGTACTTC.